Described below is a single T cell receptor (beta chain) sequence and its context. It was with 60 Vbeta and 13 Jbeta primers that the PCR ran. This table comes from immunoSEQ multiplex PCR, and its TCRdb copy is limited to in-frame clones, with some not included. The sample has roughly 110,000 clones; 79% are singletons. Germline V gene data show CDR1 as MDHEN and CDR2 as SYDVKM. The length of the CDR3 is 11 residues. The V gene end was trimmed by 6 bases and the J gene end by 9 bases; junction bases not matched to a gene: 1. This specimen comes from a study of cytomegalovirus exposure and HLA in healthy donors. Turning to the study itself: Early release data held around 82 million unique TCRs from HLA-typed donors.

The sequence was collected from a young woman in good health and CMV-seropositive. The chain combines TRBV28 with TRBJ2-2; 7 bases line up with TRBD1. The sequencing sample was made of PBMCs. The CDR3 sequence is CASRTGRELFF. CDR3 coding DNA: TGTGCCAGCAGGACAGGGAGGGAGCTGTTTTTT.